This TCR beta chain emerged from a study of T-cell memory formation after mild COVID-19 (TCRdb year 2021). Describing the broader study: TCR sequence clusters from the two donors were found to be largely donor specific. T-cell clones expanding and contracting after mild COVID-19 in a couple of donors were tracked by longitudinal TCRalpha and TCRbeta repertoire sequencing. The cohort comprised two young, previously healthy adult volunteers, one female and one male.

The CDR3, from cysteine to phenylalanine, totals 14 residues. Only CDR3 DNA is held: 42 bases, read in frame from base 1. The germline V gene yields SGHTA for CDR1 and FQGNSA for CDR2. V is clipped by 5 bases and J by 0 bases, and the sequence between their germline boundaries is 9 bases long. General study outcomes and caveats: Contracting CD4+ clones were located mainly in the CM and EM memory subsets, whereas CD8+ clones were found to be enriched in EMRA. From day 15 to 85, contracting clones showed balanced CD4/CD8 phenotypes, whereas a second wave of clones that expanded from day 15 to 37 leaned towards CD4+. Some responding clones were detected in pre-infection memory, suggesting pre-existing cross-reactive memory T cells joined the SARS-CoV-2 response. The study covered only two mild cases, and larger cohorts including severe cases with pre-infection samples were considered necessary. Whether the second-wave clones peaking on day 37 were SARS-CoV-2 specific was not confirmed.

This clonotype was counted ten times or more. The target of this receptor is not known. Base qualities are not provided; no much larger clone lies one nucleotide away. Sequencing used an Illumina NovaSeq 6000. cDNA libraries for TCRalpha and TCRbeta were prepared by 5'RACE using constant-segment primers, with sample barcodes and unique molecular identifiers added. Trizol reagent was used to extract RNA from every sample. Amplification of the libraries took two PCR steps, and the second step added a second sample barcode plus Illumina TruSeq adapters. Sequencing of libraries was performed on an Illumina NovaSeq with 2 x 150 bp paired-end reads. The study's own analysis went as follows. With migec v1.2.7, reads were demultiplexed and then collapsed into UMI-guided consensus sequences. Using mixcr v2.1.11, UMI consensuses were aligned to TRA and TRB V and J templates and then assembled into clonotypes. A clonotype was counted as expanded or contracted only if both edgeR and NoisET called the change significant, with noise models trained on biological replicates. edgeR calls used a false discovery rate-adjusted p below 0.01 and a log2 fold-change threshold of 1. As an exploratory analysis of dynamics, max-normalized trajectories of the 1000 most abundant clonotypes were examined by PCA with hierarchical clustering. Separately sequenced CD4+ and CD8+ repertoires were used to assign a CD4 or CD8 phenotype to each responding clone. The public reads were quality trimmed at Q25 with fastp and then assembled into clones with MiXCR by TCRdb, keeping productive beta chains. One record per CDR3 amino acid sequence lists the most common genes and DNA. These V and J calls rely on TCRdb rather than the paper's analysis. The sample contains under 200,000 distinct CDR3 sequences, around a tenth of them found a single time. The top ten clonotypes cover roughly 3.8% of the sample.

Ficoll-Paque density gradient centrifugation was the method used to isolate PBMCs. The sequenced material came from PBMCs or a T cell subset sorted from them (not recorded which). This chain is built from TRBV7-2 and TRBJ2-3; the D gene is not confidently resolved. The clonotype originates from a man in his late teens or twenties who had mild COVID-19 (a few samples of this study predate the infection). The sample titles of this study are shuffled in the database, so cell type and time point are left out; the donor was told from shared clones. The sequenced DNA is TGTGCCAGCAGCCCAACGACTAGCACAGATACGCAGTATTTT. Protein translation: CASSPTTSTDTQYF.